These T cell receptor beta chains were read from a single sample in a study of T cell responses to AZD1222 COVID-19 vaccine. Sequencing used immunoSEQ multiplex PCR; TCRdb keeps in-frame clones, though not all of them. This sample has 90,000 to 150,000 clones, with 86% found just once. Sequencing was performed on peripheral blood, taken 28 days after the second AZD1222 dose. The receptors shown here come from an adult who received the AZD1222 COVID-19 vaccine. The CDR3 runs from the conserved cysteine through the conserved F or W. D genes are given only for firm matches. A clone size is listed for some rows: how often the clone was seen (once, few, many), or a class if it is expanded.

cdr3_length,d_call,clone_size,v_call,j_call,cdr3_aa,cdr3_nt
15,TRBD1,-,TRBV4-1,TRBJ1-1,CASSGTAAMNTEAFF,TGCGCCAGCAGTGGGACAGCCGCCATGAACACTGAAGCTTTCTTT
11,-,-,TRBV29-1,TRBJ2-7,CSVEPECEQYF,TGCAGCGTTGAACCCGAGTGCGAGCAGTACTTC
18,TRBD2,-,TRBV7-9,TRBJ2-1,CASSPLLWASGSKDEQFF,TGTGCCAGCAGCCCCCTCTTGTGGGCTAGCGGGAGTAAGGATGAGCAGTTCTTC
15,TRBD2,-,TRBV6-4,TRBJ2-3,CASKRTSGLGDTQYF,TGTGCCAGCAAACGGACTAGCGGGTTGGGGGATACGCAGTATTTT
15,-,-,TRBV24-1,TRBJ2-3,CATSDRVGRTDTQYF,TGTGCCACCAGTGACAGGGTTGGCCGCACAGATACGCAGTATTTT
16,TRBD1,-,TRBV9,TRBJ1-2,CASSVERRGRRTGYTF,TGTGCCAGCAGCGTAGAGCGGAGGGGGCGGCGGACTGGCTACACCTTC
14,TRBD2,-,TRBV4-3,TRBJ2-3,CASSQERGWDTQYF,TGCGCCAGCAGCCAAGAGCGGGGGTGGGATACGCAGTATTTT
15,TRBD2,-,TRBV11-2,TRBJ2-1,CASSLTSGDYNEQFF,TGTGCCAGCAGCTTAACTAGCGGGGACTACAATGAGCAGTTCTTC
14,-,-,TRBV27,TRBJ2-5,CASSLSTGWETQYF,TGTGCCAGCAGTTTGAGCACAGGGTGGGAGACCCAGTACTTC
16,TRBD2,-,TRBV4-1,TRBJ2-7,CASSHIAGEGSYEQYF,TGCGCCAGCAGCCATATAGCGGGAGAAGGTTCCTACGAGCAGTACTTC
17,-,-,TRBV7-2,TRBJ1-6,CASRGGVRVSDNSPLHF,TGTGCCAGCAGAGGCGGGGTCCGGGTTTCCGATAATTCACCCCTCCACTTT
16,TRBD1,-,TRBV2,TRBJ1-5,CASSEGTADSNQPQHF,TGTGCCAGCAGTGAGGGGACAGCAGATAGCAATCAGCCCCAGCATTTT
14,-,-,TRBV15,TRBJ2-3,CATSGGASTDTQYF,TGTGCCACCAGCGGGGGGGCCAGCACAGATACGCAGTATTTT
11,-,-,TRBV11-1,TRBJ1-3,CASSSASTIYF,TGTGCCAGCAGCTCCGCCAGCACCATATATTTT
16,-,-,TRBV6-1,TRBJ1-4,CASSEASGVGNEKLFF,TGTGCCAGCAGTGAAGCCTCGGGAGTGGGTAATGAAAAACTGTTTTTT
15,-,-,TRBV30,TRBJ1-6,CAWKLDILTQSPLHF,TGTGCCTGGAAATTGGACATTCTCACCCAATCACCCCTCCACTTT
15,-,-,TRBV2,TRBJ2-4,CASSSTGGYKNIQYF,TGTGCCAGCAGCTCGACAGGAGGGTACAAAAACATTCAGTACTTC
15,-,-,TRBV5-1,TRBJ2-2,CASSLGQVNTGELFF,TGCGCCAGCAGCTTGGGACAGGTGAACACCGGGGAGCTGTTTTTT
11,-,-,TRBV29-1,TRBJ1-1,CSVATNTEAFF,TGCAGCGTTGCCACAAACACTGAAGCTTTCTTT
17,-,-,TRBV5-1,TRBJ2-1,CASSLAPGARSYNEQFF,TGCGCCAGCAGCTTGGCCCCCGGAGCGCGGTCCTACAATGAGCAGTTCTTC
15,-,-,TRBV9,TRBJ2-1,CASSPTGDPYNEQFF,TGTGCCAGCAGCCCCACCGGGGATCCCTACAATGAGCAGTTCTTC
16,TRBD1,-,TRBV3-1/TRBV3-2,TRBJ2-7,CASSQGTGTGGNEQYF,TGTGCCAGCAGCCAGGGAACCGGGACAGGGGGCAACGAGCAGTACTTC
13,-,-,TRBV2,TRBJ2-7,CARATSGNGEQYF,TGTGCCAGAGCTACCTCAGGGAATGGGGAGCAGTACTTC
15,-,-,TRBV5-1,TRBJ1-2,CASSLATGEPYGYTF,TGCGCCAGCAGCTTGGCGACCGGGGAGCCTTATGGCTACACCTTC
13,-,once,TRBV20-1,TRBJ1-1,CSASQGGSTEAFF,TGCAGTGCTAGTCAGGGAGGAAGCACTGAAGCTTTCTTT
15,-,-,TRBV7-8,TRBJ1-3,CASSFRRVSGNTIYF,TGTGCCAGCAGCTTCAGGAGGGTCTCTGGAAACACCATATATTTT
14,-,few,TRBV10-3,TRBJ1-5,CAISAGAGNQPQHF,TGTGCCATCAGTGCGGGGGCAGGCAATCAGCCCCAGCATTTT
10,-,-,TRBV29-1,TRBJ1-1,CSVRMPEAFF,TGCAGCGTTCGGATGCCTGAAGCTTTCTTT
16,TRBD2,-,TRBV13,TRBJ2-2,CASSKGGLGGTGELFF,TGTGCCAGCAGCAAAGGGGGACTAGGGGGCACCGGGGAGCTGTTTTTT
13,-,-,TRBV6-5,TRBJ2-7,CASTFGWGSEQYF,TGTGCCAGCACCTTCGGGTGGGGAAGCGAGCAGTACTTC
15,-,-,TRBV5-1,TRBJ1-1,CASSLEGALNTEAFF,TGCGCCAGCAGCTTGGAAGGGGCTTTGAACACTGAAGCTTTCTTT
18,TRBD2,-,TRBV3-1/TRBV3-2,TRBJ2-2,CASIARSGRLANTGELFF,TGTGCCAGCATCGCACGTAGCGGGAGGCTCGCGAACACCGGGGAGCTGTTTTTT
15,-,few,TRBV4-3,TRBJ1-3,CASSQDAGDGNTIYF,TGCGCCAGCAGCCAAGATGCGGGAGACGGAAACACCATATATTTT
11,-,-,TRBV29-1,TRBJ2-2,CSVDQGTGLFF,TGCAGCGTCGACCAGGGCACTGGGCTGTTTTTT
14,-,-,TRBV7-9,TRBJ1-1,CASSLGSEGTEAFF,TGTGCCAGCAGCTTAGGCAGTGAGGGAACTGAAGCTTTCTTT
15,-,-,TRBV7-6,TRBJ1-6,CASSRSGQGNSPLHF,TGTGCCAGCAGCAGATCGGGACAAGGGAATTCACCCCTCCACTTT
16,-,-,TRBV18,TRBJ2-2,CASSLISHANTGELFF,TGTGCCAGCTCTCTGATCAGCCACGCGAACACCGGGGAGCTGTTTTTT
14,-,-,TRBV18,TRBJ1-2,CASSPPGPNYGYTF,TGTGCCAGCTCACCCCCAGGGCCTAACTATGGCTACACCTTC
16,TRBD2,-,TRBV5-1,TRBJ2-3,CASSLGAGGLTDTQYF,TGCGCCAGCAGCTTGGGAGCGGGGGGACTCACAGATACGCAGTATTTT
15,-,-,TRBV3-1/TRBV3-2,TRBJ2-6,CASSQGGSGANVLTF,TGTGCCAGCAGCCAAGGAGGCTCTGGGGCCAACGTCCTGACTTTC
14,TRBD2,-,TRBV3-1/TRBV3-2,TRBJ2-7,CASRGSGGPYEQYF,TGTGCCAGCAGGGGTAGCGGGGGGCCCTACGAGCAGTACTTC
12,-,-,TRBV18,TRBJ2-5,CASSRNQETQYF,TGTGCCAGCTCACGGAACCAAGAGACCCAGTACTTC
12,-,-,TRBV29-1,TRBJ2-7,CSLRDSSYEQYF,TGCAGCCTTAGAGACAGCTCCTACGAGCAGTACTTC